This section outlines one T cell receptor (beta chain) sequence together with its context. Authors' data handling: Nucleated cell number was recorded as an estimate derived from reference gene primer amplification. Sequencing used immunoSEQ multiplex PCR; TCRdb keeps in-frame clones, though not all of them. D and trimming were read from the DNA, whereas the V and J calls and clone size are those reported in that table. The sample shows around 68,000 clones, roughly nine tenths of them seen only once. This sample is part of a study of blood T cell repertoires in COVID-19. As for the study in general: Material from acute and convalescent COVID-19 was sourced from the United States, Italy and Spain.

Sequencing was performed on peripheral blood. The TCR was taken from a man aged 50-59 years with acute or convalescent COVID-19.

The DNA for the CDR3 is TGCGCCAGCAGCCAACTCGGACTAGAATTAAGCGAGCAGTACTTC. Its translation: CASSQLGLELSEQYF. The chain is built from TRBV4-1 and TRBJ2-7, with TRBD2 matching 7 bases. Losses at the gene ends were 2 bases for V and 6 bases for J; bases not matched to a gene: 10. This CDR3 is built from 15 residues. Germline-derived CDR1 and CDR2 are MGHRA and YSYEKL.